One and the same sample provided the 28 T cell receptor beta chains below, sequenced in a study of OX40 agonist ivuxolimab in advanced cancers. Sequencing used immunoSEQ multiplex PCR; TCRdb keeps in-frame clones, though not all of them. The sample shows about 150,000 clones, around 94% of them seen only once. Here the sequenced sample was CD4+ or CD8+ T cells sorted from blood, taken in a trial of the OX40 agonist ivuxolimab. The receptors originated from an adult with an advanced solid tumor such as melanoma, head and neck, liver or kidney cancer.

Only one count was recorded for this clone. The V and J genes are TRBV19 and TRBJ1-3, with D perhaps matching TRBD1 (5 bases). V lost 3 bases and J lost 0, with 12 bases in between. The V gene's germline CDR1 is LNHDA and CDR2 SQIVND (reference sequence). The CDR3 is 16 residues long. CDR3 DNA sequence: TGTGCCAGTAGTATCGGGGGACGGATCTCTGGAAACACCATATATTTT. This sequence encodes CASSIGGRISGNTIYF.

CDR3 sequence (DNA): TGTGCCAGCAGCTTACCCAGACAGTCGGATACGCAGTATTTT. Translation gives CASSLPRQSDTQYF. V gene TRBV7-9 combines with J gene TRBJ2-3, with D possibly TRBD1 on 5 matching bases. Trimming took 2 bases from V and 6 from J, leaving 12 bases between them. CDR1 is SEHNR and CDR2 is FQNEAQ in the germline V gene (reference sequence). The CDR3 sequence is 14 residues long. The complete variable domain, with remaining parts taken from reference TRBV7-9 and TRBJ2-3, reads DTGVSQNPRHKITKRGQNVTFRCDPISEHNRLYWYRQTLGQGPEFLTYFQNEAQLEKSRLLSDRFSAERPKGSFSTLEIQRTEQGDSAMYLCASSLPRQSDTQYFGPGTRLTVL.

The chain uses TRBV10-1 and TRBJ2-5; 10 positions agree with TRBD2. V trimming: 4 bases; J trimming: 0 bases; junction bases outside the gene matches: 5. The V gene's germline CDR1 is WNHNN and CDR2 SYGVQD (reference sequence). This CDR3 is 16 amino acids long. The CDR3 DNA reads as TGCGCCAGCAGTGGTCATGGACTAGCGGACCAAGAGACCCAGTACTTC. Translation gives CASSGHGLADQETQYF.

Here the CDR3 reads CASSRDRGGQPQHF. CDR3 in DNA: TGTGCCAGCAGTCGGGACAGGGGTGGACAGCCCCAGCATTTT. This chain links TRBV28 with TRBJ1-5, with 10 nucleotides matching TRBD1. The CDR3 extends over 14 amino acids. Trimming took 5 bases from V and 7 from J; bases not matched to a gene: 5. Germline CDR1 reads MDHEN; CDR2 reads SYDVKM.

The chain carries TRBV7-9 and TRBJ2-3, with 11 positions matching TRBD2. The trim removed 5 bases at V and 2 bases at J, leaving 6 bases unmatched. Germline V CDR1 and CDR2: SEHNR, FQNEAQ (reference sequence). This CDR3 contains 16 residues. The CDR3 DNA is TGTGCCAGCAGCCCCCGGACTAGCGGGTCCACAGATACGCAGTATTTT. Translation gives CASSPRTSGSTDTQYF. Variable domain in full (rest from reference TRBV7-9 and TRBJ2-3): DTGVSQNPRHKITKRGQNVTFRCDPISEHNRLYWYRQTLGQGPEFLTYFQNEAQLEKSRLLSDRFSAERPKGSFSTLEIQRTEQGDSAMYLCASSPRTSGSTDTQYFGPGTRLTVL.

The chain has TRBV6-6 and TRBJ2-1; no definite D call. The germline V gene has CDR1 MNHNY and CDR2 SVGAGI (reference sequence). V dropped 0 bases and J dropped 0 bases, with 9 bases sitting between them. CDR3 length: 16 residues. The CDR3 DNA reads TGTGCCAGCAGTTACTCGGGCACCTACTCCTACAATGAGCAGTTCTTC. It yields the protein CASSYSGTYSYNEQFF.

CDR3 protein: CAWRGSGEQYF. The CDR3 DNA is TGTGCCTGGAGGGGAAGCGGTGAGCAGTACTTC. The chain is built from TRBV30 and TRBJ2-7; possible D gene TRBD2, 5 bases. This CDR3 spans 11 amino acids. With 3 bases removed from V and 7 bases from J, the gap between germline ends came to 10 bases. Germline V gene data show CDR1 as GTSNPN and CDR2 as SVGIG (reference sequence).

The chain combines TRBV27 with TRBJ1-2, with no clear D. The CDR3 is 15 amino acids. Germline assignment: CDR1 MNHEY and CDR2 SMNVEV (reference sequence). Trimming cost V 4 bases and J 6 bases, with 18 bases left between them. The CDR3: CASSSGWRQSNGYTF. The CDR3 coding sequence is TGTGCCAGCAGTTCGGGGTGGCGTCAGTCGAATGGCTACACCTTC.

This chain links TRBV27 with TRBJ1-4, with D hard to call. The germline V gene encodes CDR1 MNHEY and CDR2 SMNVEV (reference sequence). The CDR3 loop spans 14 amino acids. V shed 3 bases and J shed 7 bases, with 12 bases lying between them. The CDR3 DNA reads as TGTGCCAGCAGTTTCGCCCCGGTTGCTGAAAAACTGTTTTTT. Encoded protein: CASSFAPVAEKLFF.

This chain joins TRBV28 and TRBJ1-5; TRBD1 matches 11 bases. Germline V CDR1 and CDR2: MDHEN, SYDVKM. V lost 5 bases and J lost 1; bases outside the gene matches: 13. The CDR3 sequence is 19 residues long. The CDR3 coding sequence is TGTGCCAGCAGTCTAGGGACAGGGGGTACCTCATGGAGCAATCAGCCCCAGCATTTT. This sequence encodes CASSLGTGGTSWSNQPQHF.

V is TRBV19 and J is TRBJ2-3, with D unclear. Germline V gene sequence: CDR1 LNHDA, CDR2 SQIVND (reference sequence). V was cut by 3 bases and J by 3 bases, with 10 bases left in between. CDR3 size: 14 residues. The CDR3 loop is CASSIGRVTDTQYF. As DNA, the CDR3 is TGTGCCAGTAGTATTGGTAGGGTTACAGATACGCAGTATTTT.

The chain combines TRBV27 with TRBJ2-7; D not resolved. Between the trimmed V and J ends, which lost 4 bases and 6 bases, there was a span of 13 bases. The CDR3 extends over 13 amino acids. Germline CDR1 is MNHEY and CDR2 is SMNVEV (reference sequence). The CDR3 here is CASSYLRRGEQYF. In DNA, the CDR3 is TGTGCCAGCAGTTATCTCAGGAGAGGCGAGCAGTACTTC.

This clone was recorded only once. The chain has TRBV7-8 and TRBJ1-4, with D tentatively TRBD1 (5 bases). Trimming took off 5 bases at V and 0 bases at J, with 13 bases between the two ends. Germline CDR1 and CDR2: SGHVS and FQNEAQ. This CDR3 has 16 amino acids. The CDR3: CASSRGGIATNEKLFF. CDR3 sequence (DNA): TGTGCCAGCAGCCGGGGGGGGATTGCAACTAATGAAAAACTGTTTTTT.

This clone was counted once. The rearrangement uses TRBV5-1 and TRBJ2-7; D unclear. The length of the CDR3 is 15 residues. In germline, CDR1 is SGHRS, CDR2 YFSETQ. Trimming left V 0 bases short and J 0 bases short, with 10 bases between. The CDR3 here is CASSLVTYLSYEQYF. For the CDR3, the DNA is TGCGCCAGCAGCTTGGTAACATACCTCTCCTACGAGCAGTACTTC.

The chain carries TRBV6-5 and TRBJ1-2, with D possibly TRBD1 on 5 matching bases. The V end was cut by 5 bases, the J end by 8 bases, with 18 bases between. This CDR3 region has 14 residues. Germline CDR1 is MNHEY and CDR2 is SVGAGI. The CDR3 sequence: CASSESQGGRGYTF. In DNA, the CDR3 is TGTGCCAGCAGTGAATCTCAGGGAGGTCGGGGCTACACCTTC.

The chain employs TRBV28 and TRBJ2-5; possible D gene TRBD1, 5 bases. The germline V gene has CDR1 MDHEN and CDR2 SYDVKM. Trimming stripped 2 bases from V and 4 bases from J, with 11 bases between. The length of the CDR3 is 14 residues. Here the CDR3 reads CASSLPQDGETQYF. CDR3 bases: TGTGCCAGCAGTTTACCACAGGATGGAGAGACCCAGTACTTC.

This clone was counted once. The V and J genes are TRBV7-2 and TRBJ1-5; TRBD1 matches 8 bases. The CDR3 spans 17 residues. The germline CDR1 and CDR2 sequences are SGHTA and FQGNSA. Trimming cost V 2 bases and J 1 base; bases outside gene matches: 7. CDR3 DNA sequence: TGTGCCAGCAGCTTATCGGCAGGGGGCATGAGCAATCAGCCCCAGCATTTT. Residues: CASSLSAGGMSNQPQHF.

This clone was recorded only once. The chain employs TRBV9 and TRBJ2-7, with D perhaps matching TRBD1 or TRBD2 (5 bases each). The CDR3 is made up of 14 amino acids. CDR1 is SGDLS, CDR2 YYNGEE, per germline. V was trimmed by 5 bases and J by 6 bases, leaving 18 bases between them. CDR3 coding DNA: TGTGCCAGCAGTAGATCCGGGAAAGACAGCGAGCAGTACTTC. Residues: CASSRSGKDSEQYF.

This chain joins TRBV25-1 and TRBJ1-1; 7 bases align to TRBD1. Germline loops: CDR1 MGHDK, CDR2 SYGVNS. The J segment lost 9 bases and the V segment lost 1 base, leaving 5 bases of the junction unmatched. This CDR3 contains 13 residues. CDR3 bases: TGTGCCAGCAGTGAATCGGCCAGGGGGAAAGCTTTCTTT. Translated, it gives CASSESARGKAFF.

The rearrangement links TRBV9 to TRBJ2-6; no reliable D call. V dropped 3 bases and J dropped 3 bases, with 13 bases sitting between them. Germline values: CDR1 SGDLS, CDR2 YYNGEE. The CDR3 covers 16 residues. CDR3 amino acids: CASSAVDVRGANVLTF. In nucleotides, the CDR3 is TGTGCCAGCAGCGCTGTAGATGTCCGTGGGGCCAACGTCCTGACTTTC.

The V and J genes are TRBV6-1 and TRBJ2-1; D gene uncertain. The V gene's germline CDR1 is MNHNS and CDR2 SASEGT. Trimming removed 6 bases from V and 7 bases from J, with 13 bases in between. The CDR3 runs to 13 residues. CDR3 DNA: TGTGCCAGCAGGGCGGCTATAGTGAATGAGCAGTTCTTC. This translates into CASRAAIVNEQFF.

The chain uses TRBV7-2 and TRBJ2-7, with D perhaps matching TRBD1 (6 bases). The CDR3 runs 14 residues. Germline V gene lookup returns CDR1 SGHTA and CDR2 FQGNSA. V lost 5 bases, J lost 2 bases, and 13 bases lay in between. The CDR3 DNA sequence: TGTGCCAGCAGCCGTGACAGGCAAACCTACGAGCAGTACTTC. This codes for CASSRDRQTYEQYF.

J is TRBJ1-5 and V is TRBV9; D remains ambiguous. Germline V gene lookup returns CDR1 SGDLS and CDR2 YYNGEE. V lost 4 bases and J lost 5, with 16 bases in between. The CDR3 loop spans 15 amino acids. The CDR3 sequence is CASSTRTGADQPQHF. Written as DNA, the CDR3 is TGTGCCAGCAGCACCCGGACGGGAGCTGATCAGCCCCAGCATTTT.

The rearrangement joins TRBV28 to TRBJ1-4; maybe TRBD1 (5 bases). The CDR3 extends over 13 amino acids. Germline V gene data show CDR1 as MDHEN and CDR2 as SYDVKM. V was shortened by 11 bases and J by 8 bases, with 18 bases between the two germline ends. The CDR3 region has the DNA TGTGCCGGGGGGGTCGCGGGGCGCGAAAAACTGTTTTTT. Translation: CAGGVAGREKLFF.

The chain is built from TRBV9 and TRBJ2-3, with TRBD2 identical over 8 bases. CDR1 and CDR2 from the germline V gene are SGDLS and YYNGEE. V lost 7 bases, J lost 2 bases, and 3 bases stayed unmatched. The CDR3 is made up of 13 amino acids. CDR3 DNA sequence: TGTGCCAGCGGACTAGCCATCACAGATACGCAGTATTTT. Protein: CASGLAITDTQYF.

The chain carries TRBV7-9 and TRBJ1-2; D unresolved. Germline V CDR1 and CDR2: SEHNR, FQNEAQ (reference sequence). V was clipped by 8 bases and J by 4 bases, with 8 bases between them. The CDR3 contains 11 residues. CDR3 loop: CASVTFYGYTF. The CDR3 bases are TGTGCCAGCGTTACCTTCTATGGCTACACCTTC.

This chain joins TRBV7-2 and TRBJ1-1, with 7 bases aligning to TRBD1. The CDR3 covers 16 residues. V lost 1 base, J lost 0 bases, and 5 bases stayed unmatched. Germline V gives CDR1 SGHTA, CDR2 FQGNSA. CDR3 DNA: TGTGCCAGCAGCTTAGGAGGGGGCGGTATGAACACTGAAGCTTTCTTT. Amino acids: CASSLGGGGMNTEAFF. Variable domain in full (rest from reference TRBV7-2 and TRBJ1-1): GAGVSQSPSNKVTEKGKDVELRCDPISGHTALYWYRQSLGQGLEFLIYFQGNSAPDKSGLPSDRFSAERTGGSVSTLTIQRTQQEDSAVYLCASSLGGGGMNTEAFFGQGTRLTVV.

This clone was seen only once. The chain employs TRBV7-2 and TRBJ2-7; TRBD2 might be the D (6 bases). The CDR3 length is 14 residues. Trimming cost V 5 bases and J 0 bases, with 11 bases left between them. Germline V lookup: CDR1 SGHTA, CDR2 FQGNSA. CDR3 in amino acids: CASSPMGGSYEQYF. In DNA form, the CDR3 reads TGTGCCAGCAGCCCCATGGGGGGCTCCTACGAGCAGTACTTC.